This T cell receptor beta chain was captured in a study of T cell clonality in common variable immunodeficiency. Findings of the study overall: Fewer deletions and N-nucleotide insertions were reportedly seen in common variable immunodeficiency TCR beta sequences.

In its sample, this clone was seen a few times. Its antigen is not identified. With the read ending 3 residues before the CDR3 end, the germline J gene is used to fill in that end. Sequencing input was equivalent genomic DNA from CVID and controls. The repertoire was sequenced with immunoSEQ multiplex PCR; TCRdb's copy has only in-frame clones and lacks some. The sample lists 25,000 to 30,000 clones, none appearing once, the ten largest making up just over 3%. CDR1 and CDR2 from the germline V gene are SGHAT and FQDESV (reference sequence). CDR3 length equals 13 residues. The J segment lost 4 bases and the V segment lost 5 bases, leaving 5 bases of the junction unmatched. For at least one year, all CVID subjects received replacement immunoglobulin. Donors gave roughly 5 to 8.5 ml heparinized peripheral whole blood.

The source material was peripheral blood mononuclear cells. The receptor's source is a human donor with common variable immunodeficiency. The rearrangement links TRBV11-1 to TRBJ2-7, with 7 positions matching TRBD2. Incomplete CDR3 DNA: TGTGCCAGCAGCCCTAGGGGAGGGTACGAG. Protein sequence: CASSPRGGYE. The CDR3 as a whole reads CASSPRGGYEQYF.